These 8 T cell receptor beta chains came from one sample sequenced in a study of cytomegalovirus exposure and HLA in healthy donors. Both 60 Vbeta primers and 13 Jbeta primers went into the PCR. Repertoires were generated with immunoSEQ multiplex PCR, while TCRdb's copy carries only in-frame clones and drops some. The sample consists of around 180,000 clones, about 90% of them appearing once. Sample: PBMCs. The receptor source for this set is a girl under three years old in good health and CMV-seronegative.

V gene TRBV21-1 combines with J gene TRBJ2-7; the table names TRBD1, a call not compared with the DNA. TRBV21-1 is a pseudogene locus. The CDR3 length is 14 residues. This CDR3 reads CASSKDSISYEQYF. CDR3 nucleotides: TGTGCCAGCAGCAAAGACAGCATCTCCTACGAGCAGTACTTC.

The V call is TRBV5-4, the J call TRBJ2-2; 8 bases align to TRBD2. CDR1 and CDR2 (germline): SGHNT, YYREEE (reference sequence). V dropped 0 bases and J dropped 1; count of bases not matched to a gene: 2. The CDR3 loop spans 16 amino acids. Here the CDR3 DNA reads TGTGCCAGCAGCTTGGGCGGGGGGATGAACACCGGGGAGCTGTTTTTT. This translates into CASSLGGGMNTGELFF.

The table lists this clone with a few counts. V and J are TRBV27 and TRBJ1-2, with 10 bases fitting TRBD1. Trimming removed 6 bases from V and 2 bases from J; junction bases left unmatched: 3. Germline V gene lookup returns CDR1 MNHEY and CDR2 SMNVEV (reference sequence). The CDR3 loop spans 14 amino acids. CDR3 sequence: CASRRTGGNYGYTF. Written as DNA, the CDR3 is TGTGCCAGCAGGAGGACAGGGGGAAACTATGGCTACACCTTC.

Comments on this clone: Other nucleotide sequences from this sample produce the same CDR3. This rearrangement joins TRBV18 to TRBJ1-5; no clear D gene. The CDR3 extends over 13 amino acids. CDR1 is KGHSH and CDR2 is LQKENI in the germline V gene. Between the trimmed V and J ends, which lost 2 bases and 4 bases, there was a span of 6 bases. The CDR3 DNA follows: TGTGCCAGCTCACCAAGCGGGAATCAGCCCCAGCATTTT. Amino acid sequence: CASSPSGNQPQHF.

This chain joins TRBV2 and TRBJ1-3; D is perhaps TRBD1 (5 bases). CDR3 length: 14 amino acids. In germline, CDR1 is SNHLY, CDR2 FYNNEI. V lost 7 bases and J lost 2, with 12 bases in between. The CDR3 DNA sequence: TGTGCCAGCACCTATCAGGGCCCTGGAAACACCATATATTTT. Protein: CASTYQGPGNTIYF.

The chain recombines TRBV5-1 with TRBJ2-3; 8 nucleotides line up with TRBD2. Looked up from germline, CDR1 is SGHRS and CDR2 is YFSETQ. V shed 4 bases and J 1 base; nucleotides not matched to a gene: 5. This CDR3 spans 15 amino acids. The CDR3 region is CASSDPLAGTDTQYF. The CDR3 DNA sequence: TGCGCCAGCAGCGACCCACTAGCGGGCACAGATACGCAGTATTTT.

This clone showed up just a few times. This sequence joins TRBV10-3 and TRBJ1-1; D gene ambiguous. Germline V CDR1 and CDR2: ENHRY, SYGVKD. This CDR3 region has 14 residues. Deletions cut 3 bases from V and 1 base from J, with 9 bases between. CDR3 nucleotides: TGTGCCATCAGTGATTACGGGGAGAACACTGAAGCTTTCTTT. This gives the protein CAISDYGENTEAFF.

V usage is TRBV19 and J usage is TRBJ2-1; 9 nucleotides match TRBD2. The CDR3 sequence is 14 residues long. V shed 4 bases, J shed 6 bases, and the junction held 4 bases outside the gene matches. The V gene's germline CDR1 is LNHDA and CDR2 SQIVND (reference sequence). This chain's CDR3 is CASSTSTSGNEQFF. The CDR3 nucleotides are TGTGCCAGTAGTACGTCGACTAGCGGCAATGAGCAGTTCTTC.